The rows below give T cell receptor beta chains drawn from one sample of a study of cytomegalovirus exposure and HLA in healthy donors. Profiling relied on immunoSEQ multiplex PCR, and the TCRdb table lists in-frame clones only, not all of them. The sample records 100,000 to 150,000 clones, around 70% being singletons. Sequencing input: PBMCs. The receptor set was obtained from a human donor in good health. CDR3s include the opening cysteine and the closing phenylalanine or tryptophan. The D gene is left open where the match is weak. Clone sizes are given selectively: once, few, many, or a class where the clone is expanded.

>NA|18|TRBD2|TRBJ2-7|TRBV5-6
TGTGCCAGCACATATAGTGGGAGGGCGCCTATATTGTGGTACGAGCAGTACTTC
CASTYSGRAPILWYEQYF
>NA|15|TRBD1|TRBJ1-2|TRBV5-6
TGTGCCAGCAGCTTGGTAGGGGACAGCGACTATGGCTACACCTTC
CASSLVGDSDYGYTF
>NA|16|TRBD2|TRBJ2-1|TRBV6-1
TGTGCCAGCAGTGAAGGACTAGCGGGAGCCCACAATGAGCAGTTCTTC
CASSEGLAGAHNEQFF
>few|13|NA|TRBJ1-1|TRBV5-4
TGTGCCAGCAGCTTGCGGGCGGGCACTGAAGCTTTCTTT
CASSLRAGTEAFF
>few|16|TRBD2|TRBJ2-3|TRBV19
TGTGCCAGTAGTATAGCACTAGCGGGAGGCACAGATACGCAGTATTTT
CASSIALAGGTDTQYF
>NA|15|TRBD1|TRBJ2-7|TRBV9
TGTGCCAGCAGCGCTCACGGGACAGGGGATTCCGAGCAGTACTTC
CASSAHGTGDSEQYF
>NA|13|TRBD1|TRBJ2-7|TRBV7-6
TGTGCCAGCAGCTCCCGGACAGGGGGCGAGCAGTACTTC
CASSSRTGGEQYF
>NA|12|NA|TRBJ1-2|TRBV7-9
TGTTCCAGCAGCCCGCCGTCGAGTGGCTACACCTTC
CSSSPPSSGYTF
>few|17|NA|TRBJ2-6|TRBV4-2
TGTGCCAGCAGCCACGGCCTAGTGCATTCTGGGGCCAACGTCCTGACTTTC
CASSHGLVHSGANVLTF
>NA|13|NA|TRBJ1-1|TRBV7-9
TGTGCCAGCAGCTACCATGAGTACACTGAAGCTTTCTTT
CASSYHEYTEAFF
>once|16|NA|TRBJ1-5|TRBV5-5
TGTGCCAGCAGCTTGTGGGCAGGACTCAACAATCAGCCCCAGCATTTT
CASSLWAGLNNQPQHF
>NA|13|NA|TRBJ2-7|TRBV27
TGTGCCAGCAGATCAGCGCAGGGGTACGAGCAGTACTTC
CASRSAQGYEQYF
>NA|13|TRBD2|TRBJ2-7|TRBV30
TGTGCCTGGAAGGAACTAGCGGGCTACGAGCAGTACTTC
CAWKELAGYEQYF
>NA|13|NA|TRBJ1-2|TRBV6-6
TGTGCCAGCAGGCCGACAGCGAACTATGGCTACACCTTC
CASRPTANYGYTF
>NA|16|TRBD1|TRBJ1-6|TRBV27
TGTGCCAGCAGCACAAAACAGGGGGTTCGGAATTCACCCCTCCACTTT
CASSTKQGVRNSPLHF
>NA|17|TRBD2|TRBJ2-1|TRBV14
TGTGCCAGCAGCCACGGGACTAGCGGGAGGAGAAGCGATGAGCAGTTCTTC
CASSHGTSGRRSDEQFF
>NA|15|TRBD1|TRBJ1-2|TRBV19
TGTGCCAGTTCCCGAGGGGACAGGGCTGACTATGGCTACACCTTC
CASSRGDRADYGYTF
>NA|14|NA|TRBJ1-6|TRBV28
TGTGCCAGCGGAGGAGGGGGGGATAATTCACCCCTCCACTTT
CASGGGGDNSPLHF
>NA|16|TRBD1|TRBJ2-3|TRBV7-2
TGTGCCAGCAGCCCGGACAGGGGACCTACAGCAGATACGCAGTATTTT
CASSPDRGPTADTQYF
>NA|13|TRBD1|TRBJ1-1|TRBV29-1
TGCAGCGGCGACAGGGGGCGAAACACTGAAGCTTTCTTT
CSGDRGRNTEAFF
>NA|14|TRBD1|TRBJ1-6|TRBV27
TGTGCCAGCACCCGACAGGGATCCAATTCACCCCTCCACTTT
CASTRQGSNSPLHF
>NA|18|NA|TRBJ2-6|TRBV30
TGTGCCTGGGGAGCGCTGCAGGGAACTATCTCTGGGGCCAACGTCCTGACTTTC
CAWGALQGTISGANVLTF
>NA|17|NA|TRBJ1-6|TRBV9
TGTGCCAGCAGCGACCACCACGAGGACAGCTATAATTCACCCCTCCACTTT
CASSDHHEDSYNSPLHF
>few|16|TRBD1|TRBJ1-4|TRBV18
TGTGCCAGCTCACCCCTCCGGGACAGGGTAAATGAAAAACTGTTTTTT
CASSPLRDRVNEKLFF
>few|16|TRBD1|TRBJ1-1|TRBV5-1
TGCGCCAGCAGCTCCGTAAATAAGGACAGGGGCACTGAAGCTTTCTTT
CASSSVNKDRGTEAFF
>NA|10|NA|TRBJ1-6|TRBV30
TGTGCCTGGAGCCGGACAACCTTTTACTTT
CAWSRTTFYF
>NA|14|TRBD2|TRBJ2-5|TRBV27
TGTGCCTCCAGACCGTCAGGGAGGGCAGAGACCCAGTACTTC
CASRPSGRAETQYF
>NA|16|TRBD1|TRBJ1-5|TRBV5-6
TGTGCCAGCAGCGTGGGATGGGACAGGGACCGTCAGCCCCAGCATTTT
CASSVGWDRDRQPQHF
>few|17|TRBD2|TRBJ2-1|TRBV11-2
TGTGCCAGCAGCTTAGATAGCCTAGCGGGAGGTTACAATGAGCAGTTCTTC
CASSLDSLAGGYNEQFF
>NA|15|TRBD1|TRBJ1-5|TRBV30
TGTGCCTGGAGTGGGGGACAGGGATCAGAGCAGCCCCAGCATTTT
CAWSGGQGSEQPQHF
>NA|17|TRBD1|TRBJ1-4|TRBV7-2
TGTGCCAGCAGCCGAACCCGTCTGACAGGGGGGAGTGAAAAACTGTTTTTT
CASSRTRLTGGSEKLFF
>NA|18|TRBD2|TRBJ2-1|TRBV5-4
TGTGCCAGCCGAATGGGGGGACCGGGACTATCGAATGGGAATGAGCAGTTCTTC
CASRMGGPGLSNGNEQFF
>few|14|TRBD2|TRBJ2-7|TRBV28
TGTGCCAGCAATTTAGCGGGGCCCACCTACGAGCAGTACTTC
CASNLAGPTYEQYF
>NA|16|NA|TRBJ1-5|TRBV7-8
TGTGCCAGCAGCCTCTCTGCCGGGGTCTCGAATCAGCCCCAGCATTTT
CASSLSAGVSNQPQHF
>NA|13|NA|TRBJ2-7|TRBV13
TGTGCCAGCAGCCGAGGGCGGGCCTACGAGCAGTACTTC
CASSRGRAYEQYF
>NA|14|TRBD1|TRBJ1-3|TRBV7-8
TGTGCCAGCAGCCCGGGACAGGGGGTATACACCATATATTTT
CASSPGQGVYTIYF
>few|12|NA|TRBJ1-1|TRBV7-9
TGTGCCAGCAGCTCCCCTAGGAGGGAAGCTTTCTTT
CASSSPRREAFF